One and the same sample provided the 23 T cell receptor beta chains below, sequenced in a study of cytomegalovirus exposure and HLA in healthy donors. The PCR had 60 Vbeta and 13 Jbeta primers. Sequencing was performed with immunoSEQ multiplex PCR; in TCRdb, only in-frame clones are kept and a portion is missing. This sample has approximately 130,000 clones, with about four fifths found just once. The sample consisted of PBMCs. The source of these receptors is a middle-aged woman in good health and CMV-seronegative.

V usage is TRBV5-1 and J usage is TRBJ2-3, with 8 positions matching TRBD2. Germline V gene lookup returns CDR1 SGHRS and CDR2 YFSETQ. V was clipped by 4 bases and J by 2 bases; unmatched bases: 6. The CDR3 is made up of 15 amino acids. The CDR3 sequence is CASSRSGEFTDTQYF. For the CDR3, the DNA is TGCGCCAGCAGCCGTAGCGGGGAATTCACAGATACGCAGTATTTT.

The V and J genes are TRBV11-2 and TRBJ2-1; D not certain. The CDR3 totals 15 residues. Germline values: CDR1 SGHAT, CDR2 FQNNGV. Trimming removed 0 bases at V and 3 bases at J, with 9 bases between. The CDR3 here is CASSLDRPGYNEQFF. For the CDR3, the DNA is TGTGCCAGCAGCTTAGACCGCCCCGGCTACAATGAGCAGTTCTTC.

In regard to this clone: The junction and the germline gene differ at one end; a read error may be behind it. The chain couples TRBV6-6 to TRBJ1-6; 8 bases are shared with TRBD1. The V gene's germline CDR1 is MNHNY and CDR2 SVGAGI (reference sequence). This CDR3 region has 15 residues. CDR3 coding DNA: TGTCCCAGCAGTTACCTCGACAGGGGTAATTCACCCCTCCACTTT. As protein: CPSSYLDRGNSPLHF.

The chain links TRBV11-2 to TRBJ2-3; TRBD2 aligns across 10 bases. The CDR3 runs to 16 residues. The J segment lost 2 bases and the V segment lost 4 bases, leaving 6 bases of the junction unmatched. From germline, CDR1 is SGHAT and CDR2 FQNNGV. CDR3 sequence (DNA): TGTGCCAGCAGCTCCGTAGCGGGAGGACTCACAGATACGCAGTATTTT. This sequence encodes CASSSVAGGLTDTQYF.

The chain uses TRBV9 and TRBJ1-1, with a tentative D call TRBD1 (5 bases). Germline CDR1 and CDR2: SGDLS and YYNGEE. The V gene lost 2 bases and the J gene lost 0 bases, with 20 bases spanning the gap. CDR3 length: 18 residues. CDR3 amino acids: CASSVGSQGSLMNTEAFF. In DNA, the CDR3 is TGTGCCAGCAGCGTCGGGAGCCAGGGTAGTCTTATGAACACTGAAGCTTTCTTT. The whole variable domain, remainder taken from reference TRBV9 and TRBJ1-1, is DSGVTQTPKHLITATGQRVTLRCSPRSGDLSVYWYQQSLDQGLQFLIQYYNGEERAKGNILERFSAQQFPDLHSELNLSSLELGDSALYFCASSVGSQGSLMNTEAFFGQGTRLTVV.

This chain links TRBV5-4 with TRBJ1-2, with D uncertain. Trimming cost V 4 bases and J 4 bases, with 23 bases left between them. Germline CDR1 SGHNT, CDR2 YYREEE (reference sequence). The CDR3 is 17 amino acids. CDR3 sequence (DNA): TGTGCCAGCAGCCCTCAACCAACACGAGGTTCGGGCTATGGCTACACCTTC. Its translation is CASSPQPTRGSGYGYTF.

V is TRBV6-5 and J is TRBJ1-2; 10 nucleotides agree with TRBD1. This CDR3 comprises 16 residues. Germline V CDR1 and CDR2: MNHEY, SVGAGI. Trimming took 1 base from V and 4 from J; bases not matched to a gene: 6. For the CDR3, the DNA is TGTGCCAGCAGTTACTTTGGGGGACAGGGGATCTATGGCTACACCTTC. It encodes CASSYFGGQGIYGYTF.

This clone occurred a few times. The J gene is TRBJ2-7, the V gene TRBV5-1; possible D gene TRBD2, 5 bases. Germline loops: CDR1 SGHRS, CDR2 YFSETQ. V lost 7 bases and J lost 7, with 24 bases in between. The CDR3 has 15 amino acids. This CDR3 reads CASSPTGGRTGEQYF. The CDR3 DNA is TGCGCCAGCTCCCCAACGGGCGGCAGAACGGGGGAGCAGTACTTC.

The chain uses TRBV10-3 and TRBJ1-2, with D possibly matching TRBD1 (5 bases). This CDR3 region has 15 residues. CDR1 is ENHRY and CDR2 is SYGVKD in the germline V gene. Trimming removed 6 bases at V and 4 bases at J, with 18 bases between. The CDR3 sequence is CAISERGGEGYGYTF. CDR3 in DNA: TGTGCCATCAGCGAGAGGGGAGGGGAGGGCTATGGCTACACCTTC.

V is TRBV1 and J is TRBJ2-3; the D segment call TRBD2 is taken from the table without a DNA check. TRBV1 has pseudogene status. The CDR3 runs 16 residues. The CDR3: CTSSQGGGRAADTQYF. The CDR3 DNA follows: TGCACCAGCAGCCAAGGGGGAGGGAGGGCTGCAGATACGCAGTATTTT.

The V and J genes are TRBV5-1 and TRBJ2-5; 7 nucleotides align to TRBD1. Germline V gives CDR1 SGHRS, CDR2 YFSETQ. Trimming at V came to 4 bases and at J to 7 bases, leaving 13 bases not matched to a gene. The length of the CDR3 is 15 residues. CDR3 residues: CASSAGDTGVGTQYF. The DNA for the CDR3 is TGCGCCAGCAGCGCCGGGGACACAGGGGTGGGGACCCAGTACTTC.

The chain couples TRBV28 to TRBJ1-5; 9 positions match TRBD1. This CDR3 contains 15 residues. The ends lost 8 bases at V and 7 bases at J; junction bases unmatched: 12. Germline CDR1 MDHEN, CDR2 SYDVKM. CDR3 in amino acids: CASRRDTGGGQPQHF. In nucleotides, the CDR3 is TGTGCCAGCCGTCGCGATACAGGGGGCGGACAGCCCCAGCATTTT.

V gene TRBV21-1 combines with J gene TRBJ2-7; no DNA check was done on the table's D call, TRBD1. TRBV21-1 corresponds to a pseudogene. This CDR3 comprises 15 residues. CDR3 amino acids: CASSKIRTGLYEQYF. CDR3 DNA: TGTGCCAGCAGCAAAATTCGGACAGGCCTCTACGAGCAGTACTTC.

This chain uses TRBV13 with TRBJ2-7, with 10 bases fitting TRBD2. The CDR3 totals 16 residues. With 5 bases clipped from V and 2 bases from J, the junction kept 9 bases outside the gene matches. CDR1 and CDR2 from the germline V gene are PRHDT and FYEKMQ (reference sequence). The DNA of the CDR3 is TGTGCCAGCAGCCTCGGGACTAGCGAAGGCCCCTACGAGCAGTACTTC. It specifies CASSLGTSEGPYEQYF. Using reference TRBV13 and TRBJ2-7 for the parts outside the CDR3, the full variable domain is AAGVIQSPRHLIKEKRETATLKCYPIPRHDTVYWYQQGPGQDPQFLISFYEKMQSDKGSIPDRFSAQQFSDYHSELNMSSLELGDSALYFCASSLGTSEGPYEQYFGPGTRLTVT.

In its sample, this clone was seen once. The V and J genes are TRBV27 and TRBJ1-1; possibly TRBD1 for D (6 bases). CDR1 is MNHEY, CDR2 SMNVEV, per germline (reference sequence). Trimming removed 10 bases from V and 1 base from J, with 16 bases in between. This CDR3 comprises 14 residues. CDR3 residues: CATRRGSANTEAFF. The CDR3 region has the DNA TGTGCCACCCGAAGGGGGTCGGCGAACACTGAAGCTTTCTTT.

The table lists this clone with a count of one. This chain links TRBV5-1 with TRBJ2-5; the D gene is possibly TRBD2 (6 bases). Trimming took 0 bases from V and 5 from J, leaving 14 bases between them. CDR1 and CDR2 from the germline V gene are SGHRS and YFSETQ. CDR3 size: 15 residues. The CDR3 is CASSLEGGAPETQYF. CDR3 nucleotide sequence: TGCGCCAGCAGCTTGGAAGGCGGGGCCCCGGAGACCCAGTACTTC.

CDR3: CASSQEYGWGGVPDTQYF. For the CDR3, the DNA is TGCGCCAGCAGCCAAGAATACGGGTGGGGGGGGGTCCCAGATACGCAGTATTTT. This chain links TRBV4-1 with TRBJ2-3, with TRBD2 matching over 7 bases. Germline V lookup: CDR1 MGHRA, CDR2 YSYEKL. Trimming took 0 bases from V and 4 from J; bases not matched to a gene: 13. This CDR3 has 18 amino acids.

The chain couples TRBV25-1 to TRBJ2-3; D is uncertain. Per the germline V gene, CDR1 is MGHDK and CDR2 is SYGVNS. V was trimmed by 3 bases and J by 0 bases, leaving 19 bases between them. The CDR3 contains 18 residues. The CDR3 region has the DNA TGTGCCAGCAGTGAGGTGGGCAGAACCACTTTTAGCACAGATACGCAGTATTTT. This codes for CASSEVGRTTFSTDTQYF.

This clone was counted between two and nine times. The chain uses TRBV6-4 and TRBJ2-7; TRBD1 is a possible D gene (6 bases). The CDR3 totals 14 residues. V was trimmed by 4 bases and J by 0 bases, leaving 10 bases between them. From germline, CDR1 is MRHNA and CDR2 SNTAGT. For the CDR3, the DNA is TGTGCCAGCAGTGTGGACAGCCCCTCCTACGAGCAGTACTTC. It encodes CASSVDSPSYEQYF.

The V gene is TRBV4-3, the J gene TRBJ2-5, with D perhaps TRBD1 (6 bases). The V end lost 1 base, the J end lost 5 bases, and 11 bases lay between the germline ends. There are 14 residues in the CDR3. Germline assignment: CDR1 LGHNA and CDR2 YSLEER. DNA for the CDR3: TGCGCCAGCAGCCAAGGACAGGTGGGGGAGACCCAGTACTTC. Its protein product is CASSQGQVGETQYF.

This chain's CDR3 is CASSQDTGKTEAFF. CDR3 sequence (DNA): TGCGCCAGCAGCCAAGATACGGGAAAGACTGAAGCTTTCTTT. V and J are TRBV4-3 and TRBJ1-1; D is unclear. V was cut by 0 bases and J by 5 bases, with 10 bases left in between. The germline V gene encodes CDR1 LGHNA and CDR2 YSLEER. The length of the CDR3 is 14 residues.

The chain links TRBV4-2 to TRBJ1-1; D is possibly TRBD1 (5 bases). V lost 0 bases to trimming and J lost 4 bases, with 12 bases between them. The length of the CDR3 is 15 residues. Germline CDR1 is LGHNA and CDR2 is YNFKEQ. The CDR3 nucleotides are TGTGCCAGCAGCCAAGACGGGTCGGGGGGCACTGAAGCTTTCTTT. It specifies CASSQDGSGGTEAFF.

This chain links TRBV2 with TRBJ2-7, with a weak D call TRBD1 (6 bases). Between the trimmed V and J ends, which lost 2 bases and 5 bases, there was a span of 22 bases. The germline gives CDR1 SNHLY, CDR2 FYNNEI. The CDR3 runs to 17 residues. CDR3 amino acids: CASSERVSGATIDEQYF. In nucleotides, the CDR3 is TGTGCCAGCAGTGAAAGAGTATCAGGGGCCACGATCGACGAGCAGTACTTC.